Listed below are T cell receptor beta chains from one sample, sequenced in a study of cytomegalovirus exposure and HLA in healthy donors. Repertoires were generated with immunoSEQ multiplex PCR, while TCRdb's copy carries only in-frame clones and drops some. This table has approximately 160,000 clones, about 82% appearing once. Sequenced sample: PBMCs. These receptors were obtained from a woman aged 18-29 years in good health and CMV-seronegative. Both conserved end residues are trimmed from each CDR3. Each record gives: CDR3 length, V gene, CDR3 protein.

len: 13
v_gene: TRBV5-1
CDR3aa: ASSLLASGRGGQF

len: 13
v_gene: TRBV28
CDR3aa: ASSLAGVSGNTIY

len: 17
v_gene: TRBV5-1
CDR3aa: ASSLLGLAGGHMGNEQF

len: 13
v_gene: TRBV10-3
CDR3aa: AISDATSGYWEQY

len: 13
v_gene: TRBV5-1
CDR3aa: ASSLGSSRSSEQY

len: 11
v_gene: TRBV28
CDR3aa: ASSPPGSQPQH

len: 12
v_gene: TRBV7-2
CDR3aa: ASSPPGLGYEQY

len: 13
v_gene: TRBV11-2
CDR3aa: ASSLTGQGPDTQY

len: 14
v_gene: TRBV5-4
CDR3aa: ASSNRQGAAGNTIY

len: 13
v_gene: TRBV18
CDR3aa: ASSPGGREIETQY

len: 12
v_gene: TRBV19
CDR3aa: ASSTWTAADGYT

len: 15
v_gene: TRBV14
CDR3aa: ASSQYRGSNSGNTIY

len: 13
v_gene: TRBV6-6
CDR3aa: ASSDEGRRNSPLH

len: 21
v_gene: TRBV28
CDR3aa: ASSLVSPGTGGFSGITPYEQY

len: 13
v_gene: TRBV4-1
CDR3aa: ASSQAHSGNQPQH

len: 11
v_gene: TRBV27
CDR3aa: ASSFRQGHTQY

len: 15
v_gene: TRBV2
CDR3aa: ASSDISGSKGTGELF

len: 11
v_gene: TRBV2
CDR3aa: ASSGGNKQPQH

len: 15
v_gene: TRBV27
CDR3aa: ASSSQYLTGYAYEQY

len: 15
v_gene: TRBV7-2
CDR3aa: ASSSTLISGLTDTQY

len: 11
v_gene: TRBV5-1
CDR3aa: ASSSGSTDTQY

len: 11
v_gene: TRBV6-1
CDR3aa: ASSRRSWETQY

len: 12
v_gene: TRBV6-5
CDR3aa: ASSQTTIAREQY

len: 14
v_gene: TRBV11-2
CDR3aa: ASSSWGQGGTDTQY

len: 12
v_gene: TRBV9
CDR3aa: ASSVSSGSQTQY

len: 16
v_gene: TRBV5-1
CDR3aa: ASSPRGGASLGANVLT

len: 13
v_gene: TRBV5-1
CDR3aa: ASRGSVVGSAEQY

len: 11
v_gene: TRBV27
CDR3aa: ASSLRGAYEQY

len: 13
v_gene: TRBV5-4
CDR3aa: ASSSTQGVGNTIY

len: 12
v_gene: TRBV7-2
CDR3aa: ASSSEVGNEKLF

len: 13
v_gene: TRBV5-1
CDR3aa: ASSFGQGNTGELF